These 12 T cell receptor beta chains share one sample of origin, sequenced in a study of shared clonotypes between healthy human individuals. Using immunoSEQ multiplex PCR, the repertoire was profiled, and TCRdb retains in-frame clones only, with some absent. The repertoire includes some 2,100,000 clones, more than 90% of them detected once, and around 0.13% sits in the top ten. Sequencing was done on a sample of naive CD4+ T cells sorted from blood. The subset: CD45RA+ positively selected. The receptors shown here come from a man between 18 and 29 years old in good health.

This sequence joins TRBV7-9 and TRBJ1-2, with D possibly matching TRBD1 (6 bases). Trimming shortened V by 1 base and J by 3 bases, and 6 bases separated the two germline ends. Germline V lookup: CDR1 SEHNR, CDR2 FQNEAQ (reference sequence). The CDR3 is 13 amino acids. CDR3 sequence (DNA): TGTGCCAGCAGCTTAGGGGGGCACTATGGCTACACCTTC. It specifies CASSLGGHYGYTF.

The CDR3, as DNA: TGTGCCAGCAGTGGGACGGACCAGAAGTATGGCTACACCTTC. Translation gives CASSGTDQKYGYTF. The rearrangement links TRBV2 to TRBJ1-2, with D unclear. This CDR3 comprises 14 residues. Germline V lookup: CDR1 SNHLY, CDR2 FYNNEI. Trimming stripped 4 bases from V and 5 bases from J, with 14 bases between.

This chain links TRBV11-2 with TRBJ1-1, with TRBD1 as a possible D gene (5 bases). This CDR3 region has 14 residues. The V and J ends lost 2 bases and 1 base respectively, with 8 bases between them. The germline gives CDR1 SGHAT, CDR2 FQNNGV. Written as DNA, the CDR3 is TGTGCCAGCAGCTTATGGGGGGGGAACACTGAAGCTTTCTTT. Translation: CASSLWGGNTEAFF.

Concerning this clone itself: Other DNA sequences from this sample encode an identical CDR3 as well. The gene calls are TRBV30 and TRBJ1-1; D not certain. CDR1 and CDR2 from the germline V gene are GTSNPN and SVGIG (reference sequence). CDR3 length: 13 amino acids. V lost 0 bases and J 4 bases, leaving 9 bases between the germline ends. Here the CDR3 DNA reads TGTGCCTGGAGTGTACGGGTGGGCACTGAAGCTTTCTTT. Its translation: CAWSVRVGTEAFF.

V is TRBV5-1 and J is TRBJ2-1, with 8 bases identical to TRBD2. The J segment lost 9 bases and the V segment lost 0 bases, leaving 14 bases of the junction unmatched. In germline, CDR1 is SGHRS, CDR2 YFSETQ. CDR3 length equals 17 residues. CDR3 residues: CASSLAWREAHLIEQFF. The CDR3 region has the DNA TGCGCCAGCAGCTTGGCCTGGCGGGAGGCTCACTTAATTGAGCAGTTCTTC. Looking up the rest from reference TRBV5-1 and TRBJ2-1 gives the full variable domain: KAGVTQTPRYLIKTRGQQVTLSCSPISGHRSVSWYQQTPGQGLQFLFEYFSETQRNKGNFPGRFSGRQFSNSRSEMNVSTLELGDSALYLCASSLAWREAHLIEQFFGPGTRLTVL.

V usage is TRBV5-1 and J usage is TRBJ2-1; TRBD2 might be the D (6 bases). With 2 bases removed from V and 6 bases from J, the gap between germline ends came to 15 bases. The CDR3 covers 15 residues. Looked up from germline, CDR1 is SGHRS and CDR2 is YFSETQ. Here the CDR3 reads CASSFDRVGGNEQFF. Here the CDR3 DNA reads TGCGCCAGCAGCTTCGACCGGGTGGGGGGCAATGAGCAGTTCTTC.

The chain couples TRBV7-2 to TRBJ2-7; 14 bases line up with TRBD2. J lost 6 bases, V lost 2 bases, and 6 bases had no gene match. CDR3 length equals 16 residues. CDR1 is SGHTA and CDR2 is FQGNSA in the germline V gene. In nucleotides, the CDR3 is TGTGCCAGCAGCTTATCGACTAGCGGGGGGGCCGGCGAGCAGTACTTC. This sequence encodes CASSLSTSGGAGEQYF. Complete variable domain (other parts from reference TRBV7-2 and TRBJ2-7): GAGVSQSPSNKVTEKGKDVELRCDPISGHTALYWYRQSLGQGLEFLIYFQGNSAPDKSGLPSDRFSAERTGGSVSTLTIQRTQQEDSAVYLCASSLSTSGGAGEQYFGPGTRLTVT.

This clone was detected once. The chain combines TRBV11-2 with TRBJ1-5; 9 bases align to TRBD1. V dropped 5 bases and J dropped 6; count of bases not matched to a gene: 5. The CDR3 runs 14 residues. Germline lookup yields CDR1 SGHAT and CDR2 FQNNGV. The CDR3 DNA reads as TGTGCCAGCAGCGCTGGACAGGGGAGTCAGCCCCAGCATTTT. Residues: CASSAGQGSQPQHF. The full variable domain, in which reference TRBV11-2 and TRBJ1-5 provide the parts outside the CDR3, is EAGVAQSPRYKIIEKRQSVAFWCNPISGHATLYWYQQILGQGPKLLIQFQNNGVVDDSQLPKDRFSAERLKGVDSTLKIQPAKLEDSAVYLCASSAGQGSQPQHFGDGTRLSIL.

DNA of the CDR3: TGTGCCAGCAGTTTAATCCCGACCTACGAGCAGTACTTC. This codes for CASSLIPTYEQYF. This chain connects TRBV27 to TRBJ2-7, with D uncertain. This CDR3 region has 13 residues. Trimming stripped 2 bases from V and 2 bases from J, with 7 bases between. Germline lookup yields CDR1 MNHEY and CDR2 SMNVEV (reference sequence).

As DNA, the CDR3 is TGTGCCAGCAGGGCTAGCGGCATCAATGAGCAGTTCTTC. Amino acid sequence: CASRASGINEQFF. The chain carries TRBV28 and TRBJ2-1; 7 bases fit TRBD2. CDR3 size: 13 residues. The junction had 5 bases not matched to a gene; V was cut back by 6 bases and J by 6 bases. The germline V gene has CDR1 MDHEN and CDR2 SYDVKM.

The chain combines TRBV6-5 with TRBJ1-6, with no clear D. The CDR3 spans 13 residues. V gave up 6 bases and J gave up 10 bases, with 13 bases separating them. CDR1 and CDR2 (germline): MNHEY, SVGAGI. The CDR3 protein is CASRDFMGSPLHF. CDR3 nucleotide sequence: TGTGCCAGCAGGGACTTTATGGGGTCACCCCTCCACTTT.

This rearrangement joins TRBV4-1 to TRBJ2-7, with TRBD2 matching 8 bases. Germline V gives CDR1 MGHRA, CDR2 YSYEKL. V shed 4 bases, J shed 0 bases, and the junction held 11 bases outside the gene matches. The CDR3 length is 17 residues. The CDR3 nucleotides read TGCGCCAGCAGCCTTTCCGGGACTAGTGCCGACTCCTACGAGCAGTACTTC. Amino acids: CASSLSGTSADSYEQYF.